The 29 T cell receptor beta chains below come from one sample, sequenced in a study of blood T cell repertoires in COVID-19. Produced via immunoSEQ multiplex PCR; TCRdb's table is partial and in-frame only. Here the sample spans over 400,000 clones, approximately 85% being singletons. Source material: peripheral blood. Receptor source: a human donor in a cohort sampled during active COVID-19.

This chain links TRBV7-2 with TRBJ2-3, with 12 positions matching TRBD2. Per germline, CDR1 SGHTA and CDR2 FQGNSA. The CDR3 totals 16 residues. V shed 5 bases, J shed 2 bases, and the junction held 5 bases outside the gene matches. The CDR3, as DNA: TGTGCCAGCAGCGCAGGACTAGCGGGACCCACAGATACGCAGTATTTT. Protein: CASSAGLAGPTDTQYF.

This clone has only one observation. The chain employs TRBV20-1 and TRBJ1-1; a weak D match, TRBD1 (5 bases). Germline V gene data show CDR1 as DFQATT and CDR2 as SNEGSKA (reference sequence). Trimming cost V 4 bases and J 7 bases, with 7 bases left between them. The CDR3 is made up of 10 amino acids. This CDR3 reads CSATGFEAFF. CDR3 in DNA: TGCAGTGCTACAGGGTTTGAAGCTTTCTTT.

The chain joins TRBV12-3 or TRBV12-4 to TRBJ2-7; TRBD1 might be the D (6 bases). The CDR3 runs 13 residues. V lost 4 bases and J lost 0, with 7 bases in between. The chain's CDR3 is CASSWTVSYEQYF. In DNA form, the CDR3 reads TGTGCCAGCAGTTGGACAGTCTCCTACGAGCAGTACTTC.

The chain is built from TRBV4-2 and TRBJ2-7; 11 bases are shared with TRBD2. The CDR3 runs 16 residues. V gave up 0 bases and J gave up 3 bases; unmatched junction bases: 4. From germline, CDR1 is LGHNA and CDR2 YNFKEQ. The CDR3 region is CASSQDGLAGGYEQYF. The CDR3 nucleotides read TGTGCCAGCAGCCAAGATGGGCTAGCGGGAGGCTACGAGCAGTACTTC.

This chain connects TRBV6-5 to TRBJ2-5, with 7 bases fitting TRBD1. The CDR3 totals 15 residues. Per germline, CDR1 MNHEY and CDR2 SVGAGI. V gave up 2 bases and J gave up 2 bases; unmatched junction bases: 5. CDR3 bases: TGTGCCAGCAGTTACCCACCGGGACAGCAAGAGACCCAGTACTTC. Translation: CASSYPPGQQETQYF.

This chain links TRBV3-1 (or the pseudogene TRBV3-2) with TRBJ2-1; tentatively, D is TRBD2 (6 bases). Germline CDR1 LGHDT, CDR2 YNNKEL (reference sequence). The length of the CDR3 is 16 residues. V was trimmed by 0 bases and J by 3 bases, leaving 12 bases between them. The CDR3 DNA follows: TGTGCCAGCAGCCAAGATAAGCGGGCGTTCTACAATGAGCAGTTCTTC. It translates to CASSQDKRAFYNEQFF.

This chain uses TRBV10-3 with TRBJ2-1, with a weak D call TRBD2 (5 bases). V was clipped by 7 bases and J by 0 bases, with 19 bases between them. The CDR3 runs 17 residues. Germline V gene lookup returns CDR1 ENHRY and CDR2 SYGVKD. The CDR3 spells CAIKPQESGSSYNEQFF. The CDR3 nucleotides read TGTGCCATCAAGCCCCAGGAGAGCGGTAGCTCCTACAATGAGCAGTTCTTC.

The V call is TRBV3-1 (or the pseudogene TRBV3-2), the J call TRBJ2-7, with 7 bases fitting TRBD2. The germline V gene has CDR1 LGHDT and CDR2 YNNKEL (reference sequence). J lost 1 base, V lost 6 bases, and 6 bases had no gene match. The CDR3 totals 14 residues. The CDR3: CASRSGGGSYEQYF. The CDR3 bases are TGTGCCAGCAGGTCGGGCGGGGGTTCCTACGAGCAGTACTTC.

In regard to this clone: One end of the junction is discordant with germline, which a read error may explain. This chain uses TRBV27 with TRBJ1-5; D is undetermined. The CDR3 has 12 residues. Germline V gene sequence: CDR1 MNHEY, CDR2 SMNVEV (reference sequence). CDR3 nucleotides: TGCGCCTCAGCGAGGGCCAATCAGCCCCAGCATTTT. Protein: CASARANQPQHF.

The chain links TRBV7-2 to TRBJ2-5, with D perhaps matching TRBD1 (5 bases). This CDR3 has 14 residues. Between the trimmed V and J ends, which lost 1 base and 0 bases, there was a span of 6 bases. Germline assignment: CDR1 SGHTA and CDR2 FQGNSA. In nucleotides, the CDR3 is TGTGCCAGCAGCTTAGACAGGAACCAAGAGACCCAGTACTTC. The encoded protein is CASSLDRNQETQYF.

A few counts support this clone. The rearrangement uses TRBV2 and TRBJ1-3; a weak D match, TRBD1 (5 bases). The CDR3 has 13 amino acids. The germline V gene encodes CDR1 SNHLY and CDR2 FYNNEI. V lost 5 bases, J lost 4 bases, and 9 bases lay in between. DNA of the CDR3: TGTGCCAGCAGTCTGGACACCGGAAACACCATATATTTT. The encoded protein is CASSLDTGNTIYF.

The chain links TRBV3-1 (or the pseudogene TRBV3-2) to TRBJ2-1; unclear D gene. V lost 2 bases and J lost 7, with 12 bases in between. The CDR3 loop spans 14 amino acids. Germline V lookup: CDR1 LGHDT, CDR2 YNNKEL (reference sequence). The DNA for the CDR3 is TGTGCCAGCAGCCAATCCATCGTGCGGAATGAGCAGTTCTTC. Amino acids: CASSQSIVRNEQFF.

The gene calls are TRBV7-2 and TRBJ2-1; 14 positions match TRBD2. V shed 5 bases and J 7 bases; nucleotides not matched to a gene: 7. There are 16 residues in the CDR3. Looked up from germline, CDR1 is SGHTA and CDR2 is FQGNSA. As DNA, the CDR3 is TGTGCCAGCAGCGACAGACTAGCGGGAGGGGTGAATGAGCAGTTCTTC. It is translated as CASSDRLAGGVNEQFF.

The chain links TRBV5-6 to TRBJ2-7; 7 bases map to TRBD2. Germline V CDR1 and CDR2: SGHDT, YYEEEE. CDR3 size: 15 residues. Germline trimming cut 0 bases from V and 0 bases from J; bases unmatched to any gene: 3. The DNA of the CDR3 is TGTGCCAGCAGCTTGGGTCTAGCGGTCTCCTACGAGCAGTACTTC. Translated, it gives CASSLGLAVSYEQYF.

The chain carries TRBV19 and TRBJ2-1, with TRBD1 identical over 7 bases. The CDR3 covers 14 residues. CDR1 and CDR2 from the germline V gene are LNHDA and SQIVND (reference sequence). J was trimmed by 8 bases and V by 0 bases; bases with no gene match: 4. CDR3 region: CASSIETGNDEQFF. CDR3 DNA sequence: TGTGCCAGTAGTATAGAGACAGGGAACGATGAGCAGTTCTTC.

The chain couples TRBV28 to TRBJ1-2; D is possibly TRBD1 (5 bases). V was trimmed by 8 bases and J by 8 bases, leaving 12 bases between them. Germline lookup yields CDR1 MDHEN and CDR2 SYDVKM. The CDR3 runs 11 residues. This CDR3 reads CASRIGAGYTF. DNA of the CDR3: TGTGCCAGCCGAATTGGGGCCGGCTACACCTTC.

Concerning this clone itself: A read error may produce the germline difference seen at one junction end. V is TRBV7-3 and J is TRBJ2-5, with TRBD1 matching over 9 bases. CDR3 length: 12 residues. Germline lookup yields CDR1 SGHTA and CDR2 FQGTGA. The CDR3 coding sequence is TGTGCCAGCAGCCAAAACCGGGACAGGGTGGACTTC. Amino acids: CASSQNRDRVDF. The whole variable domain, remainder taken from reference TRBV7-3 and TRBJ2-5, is GAGVSQTPSNKVTEKGKYVELRCDPISGHTALYWYRQSLGQGPEFLIYFQGTGAADDSGLPNDRFFAVRPEGSVSTLKIQRTERGDSAVYLCASSQNRDRVDFGPGTRLLVL.

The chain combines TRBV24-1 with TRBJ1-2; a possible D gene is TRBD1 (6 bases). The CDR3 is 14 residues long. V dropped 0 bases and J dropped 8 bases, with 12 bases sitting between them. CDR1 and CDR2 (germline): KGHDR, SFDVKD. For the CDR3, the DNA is TGTGCCACCAGTGATTTGCATGGGGGCGAGGGCTACACCTTC. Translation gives CATSDLHGGEGYTF.

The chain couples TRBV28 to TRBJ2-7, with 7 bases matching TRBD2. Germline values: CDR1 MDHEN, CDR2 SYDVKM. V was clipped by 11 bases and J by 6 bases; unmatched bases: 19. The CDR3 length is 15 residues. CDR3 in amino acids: CASSDSRGRGAEQYF. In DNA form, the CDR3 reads TGTGCCTCAAGCGACTCTCGCGGGAGAGGGGCCGAGCAGTACTTC.

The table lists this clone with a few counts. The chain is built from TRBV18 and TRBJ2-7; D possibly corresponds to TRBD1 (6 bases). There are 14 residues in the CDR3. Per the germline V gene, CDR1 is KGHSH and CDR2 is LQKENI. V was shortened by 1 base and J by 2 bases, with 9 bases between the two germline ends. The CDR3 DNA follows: TGTGCCAGCTCACCACAACAGGGTACCTACGAGCAGTACTTC. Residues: CASSPQQGTYEQYF.

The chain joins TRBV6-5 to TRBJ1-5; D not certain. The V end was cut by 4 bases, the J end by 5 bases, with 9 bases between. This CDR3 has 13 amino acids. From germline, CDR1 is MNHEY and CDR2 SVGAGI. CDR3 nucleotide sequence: TGTGCCAGCAGTTCTGAGTTAGATCAGCCCCAGCATTTT. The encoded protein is CASSSELDQPQHF.

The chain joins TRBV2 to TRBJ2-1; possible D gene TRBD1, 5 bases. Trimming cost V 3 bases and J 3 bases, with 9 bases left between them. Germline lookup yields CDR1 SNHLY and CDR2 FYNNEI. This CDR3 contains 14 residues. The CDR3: CASSDQGIYNEQFF. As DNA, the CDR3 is TGTGCCAGCAGTGACCAGGGCATCTACAATGAGCAGTTCTTC.

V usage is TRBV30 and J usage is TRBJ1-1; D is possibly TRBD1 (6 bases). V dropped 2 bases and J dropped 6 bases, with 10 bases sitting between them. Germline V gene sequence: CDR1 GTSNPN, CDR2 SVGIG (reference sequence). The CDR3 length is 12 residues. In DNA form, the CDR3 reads TGTGCCTGGAGTTTAGGGGGAGCTGAAGCTTTCTTT. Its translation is CAWSLGGAEAFF. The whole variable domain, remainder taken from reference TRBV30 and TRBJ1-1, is SQTIHQWPATLVQPVGSPLSLECTVEGTSNPNLYWYRQAAGRGLQLLFYSVGIGQISSEVPQNLSASRPQDRQFILSSKKLLLSDSGFYLCAWSLGGAEAFFGQGTRLTVV.

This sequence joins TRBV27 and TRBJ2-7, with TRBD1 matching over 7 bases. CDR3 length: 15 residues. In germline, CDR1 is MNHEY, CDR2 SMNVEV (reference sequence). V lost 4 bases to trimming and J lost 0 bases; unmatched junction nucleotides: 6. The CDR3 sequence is CASSSPRDSSYEQYF. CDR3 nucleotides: TGTGCCAGCAGTTCCCCCCGGGACAGCTCCTACGAGCAGTACTTC.

CDR3 residues: CASSLEAGNTGELFF. As DNA, the CDR3 is TGCGCCAGCAGCTTGGAGGCGGGGAACACCGGGGAGCTGTTTTTT. The V gene is TRBV5-1, the J gene TRBJ2-2; TRBD2 might be the D (5 bases). CDR3 size: 15 residues. With 0 bases removed from V and 1 base from J, the gap between germline ends came to 7 bases. Germline V CDR1 and CDR2: SGHRS, YFSETQ.

CDR3 amino acids: CASRRTSGSAYEQYF. The CDR3 DNA follows: TGTGCCAGTAGACGTACTAGCGGGAGTGCCTACGAGCAGTACTTC. The genes are TRBV19 and TRBJ2-7, with TRBD2 identical over 11 bases. J lost 2 bases, V lost 6 bases, and 6 bases had no gene match. This CDR3 has 15 residues. Germline CDR1 reads LNHDA; CDR2 reads SQIVND (reference sequence).

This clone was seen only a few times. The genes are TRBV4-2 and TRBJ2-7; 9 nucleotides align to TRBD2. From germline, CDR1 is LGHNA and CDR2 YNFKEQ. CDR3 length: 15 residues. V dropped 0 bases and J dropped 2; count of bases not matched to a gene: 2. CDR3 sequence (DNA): TGTGCCAGCAGCCAAGAACTAGCGGGCACCTACGAGCAGTACTTC. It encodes CASSQELAGTYEQYF.

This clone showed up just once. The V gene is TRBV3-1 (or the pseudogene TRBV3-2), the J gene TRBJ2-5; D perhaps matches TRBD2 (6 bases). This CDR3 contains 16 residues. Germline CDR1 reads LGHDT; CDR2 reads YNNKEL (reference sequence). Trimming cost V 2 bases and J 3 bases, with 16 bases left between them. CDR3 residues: CASSQRGGGAKETQYF. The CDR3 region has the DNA TGTGCCAGCAGCCAAAGGGGCGGCGGGGCGAAAGAGACCCAGTACTTC.

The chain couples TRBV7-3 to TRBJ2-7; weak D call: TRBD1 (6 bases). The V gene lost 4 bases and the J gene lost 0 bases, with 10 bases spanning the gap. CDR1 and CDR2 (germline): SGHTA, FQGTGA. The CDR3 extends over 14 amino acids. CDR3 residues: CASSSTGLSYEQYF. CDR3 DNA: TGTGCCAGCAGCTCCACAGGGCTCTCCTACGAGCAGTACTTC. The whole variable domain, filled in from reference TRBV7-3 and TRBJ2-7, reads GAGVSQTPSNKVTEKGKYVELRCDPISGHTALYWYRQSLGQGPEFLIYFQGTGAADDSGLPNDRFFAVRPEGSVSTLKIQRTERGDSAVYLCASSSTGLSYEQYFGPGTRLTVT.